The following is a T cell receptor (beta chain) sequence with its context. As yet, its antigen is unknown. Time point reported: after dendritic cell vaccination, including at tumor progression/relapse. This entry belongs to a study of glioma-infiltrating T cells after dendritic cell vaccination. The study, taken as a whole, reports: Patients with more pretreatment TILs had longer time to progression and survival.

In germline, CDR1 is LGHNA, CDR2 YSLEER. V gave up 5 bases and J gave up 5 bases; unmatched junction bases: 6. CDR3 length: 15 residues. TCRdb's table, derived via immunoSEQ multiplex PCR, lists solely in-frame clones and lacks some. The sample has tens of thousands of clones; around 85% are singletons. The receptor was derived from a human donor with glioblastoma. The chain recombines TRBV4-3 with TRBJ1-4; 9 bases are a match to TRBD1. This specimen was blood, taken after dendritic cell vaccination. Here the CDR3 DNA reads TGCGCCAGCAGCGGGACCGGGACAGGGAATGAAAAACTGTTTTTT. It translates to CASSGTGTGNEKLFF.